This T cell receptor (beta chain) was profiled in a study of cytomegalovirus exposure and HLA in healthy donors. This CDR3 comprises 14 residues. Looked up from germline, CDR1 is MNHNS and CDR2 is SASEGT. The germline V and J ends were trimmed by 2 bases and 4 bases, with 12 bases remaining between them. On this clone: Its antigen is as yet unknown.

Points from the study as a whole: A missense DCLRE1C variant was associated with V- and J-gene trimming of TCR beta chains in a later analysis, and an independent cohort replicated the association. Presence/absence comparisons presumed near-even sequencing depth among donors. Further analysis, carried out later, found HLA-associated TCR beta chains more clonally expanded than equally common other chains.

PCR employed 60 Vbeta and 13 Jbeta primers. Only in-frame clones appear in the TCRdb table, and some are missing; sequencing was by immunoSEQ multiplex PCR. The table records more than 95,000 clones, over 60% of them present only once. The receptor's source is a female donor in good health and CMV-seronegative. V gene TRBV6-1 combines with J gene TRBJ2-7, with D maybe TRBD1 (5 bases). The sample comprised PBMCs. The CDR3 sequence: CASSEQGSRYEQYF. In DNA, the CDR3 is TGTGCCAGCAGTGAACAGGGTAGTAGGTACGAGCAGTACTTC.